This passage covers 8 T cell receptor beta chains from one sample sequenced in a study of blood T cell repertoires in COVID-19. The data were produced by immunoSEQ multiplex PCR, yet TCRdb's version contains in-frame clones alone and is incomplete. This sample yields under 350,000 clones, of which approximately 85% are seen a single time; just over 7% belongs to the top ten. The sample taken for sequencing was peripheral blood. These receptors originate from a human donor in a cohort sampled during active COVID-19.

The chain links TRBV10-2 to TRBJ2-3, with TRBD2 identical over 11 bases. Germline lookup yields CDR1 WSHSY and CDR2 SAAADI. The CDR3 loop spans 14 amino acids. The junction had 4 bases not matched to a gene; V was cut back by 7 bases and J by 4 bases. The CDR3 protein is CASTLAGGADTQYF. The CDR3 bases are TGCGCCAGCACCTTAGCGGGGGGGGCAGATACGCAGTATTTT.

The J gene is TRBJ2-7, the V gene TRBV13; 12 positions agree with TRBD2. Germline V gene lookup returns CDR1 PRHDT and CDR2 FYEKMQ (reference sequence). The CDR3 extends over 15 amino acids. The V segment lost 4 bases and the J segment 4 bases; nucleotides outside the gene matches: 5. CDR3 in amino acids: CASSYTGTSGYEQYF. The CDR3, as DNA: TGTGCCAGCAGCTACACCGGGACTAGCGGGTACGAGCAGTACTTC.

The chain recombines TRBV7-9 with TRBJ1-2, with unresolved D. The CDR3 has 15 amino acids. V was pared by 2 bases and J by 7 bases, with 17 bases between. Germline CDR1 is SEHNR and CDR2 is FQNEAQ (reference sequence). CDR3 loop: CASSLFGLGASGYTF. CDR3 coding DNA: TGTGCCAGCAGCTTATTTGGGTTGGGAGCGAGTGGCTACACCTTC.

The CDR3 loop reads CASSQGQALNYGYTF. DNA of the CDR3: TGTGCCAGCAGCCAAGGACAGGCGCTTAACTATGGCTACACCTTC. The chain combines TRBV3-1 (or the pseudogene TRBV3-2) with TRBJ1-2; a weak D match, TRBD1 (6 bases). Germline loops: CDR1 LGHDT, CDR2 YNNKEL (reference sequence). This CDR3 has 15 residues. V gave up 1 base and J gave up 1 base, with 10 bases separating them.

The CDR3 nucleotides are TGTGCCAGCAGTCCCGCCGGACAGGGGAACCGCGAGCAGTACTTC. Translating gives CASSPAGQGNREQYF. The chain uses TRBV27 and TRBJ2-7; 9 positions match TRBD1. CDR3 length: 15 amino acids. Germline V lookup: CDR1 MNHEY, CDR2 SMNVEV (reference sequence). V dropped 5 bases and J dropped 6; count of bases not matched to a gene: 11.

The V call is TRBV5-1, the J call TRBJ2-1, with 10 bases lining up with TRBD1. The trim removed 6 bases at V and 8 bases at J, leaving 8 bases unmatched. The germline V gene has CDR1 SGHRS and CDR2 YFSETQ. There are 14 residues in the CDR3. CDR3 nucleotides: TGCGCCAGCACCAGACAGGGGGCAACCTATGAGCAGTTCTTC. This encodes CASTRQGATYEQFF.

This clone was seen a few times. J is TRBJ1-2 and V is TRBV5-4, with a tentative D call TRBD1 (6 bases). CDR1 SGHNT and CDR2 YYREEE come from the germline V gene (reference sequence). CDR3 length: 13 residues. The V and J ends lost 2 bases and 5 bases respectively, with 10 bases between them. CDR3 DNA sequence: TGTGCCAGCAGCTTTGGGACAAATTATGGCTACACCTTC. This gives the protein CASSFGTNYGYTF. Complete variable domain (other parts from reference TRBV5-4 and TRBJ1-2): ETGVTQSPTHLIKTRGQQVTLRCSSQSGHNTVSWYQQALGQGPQFIFQYYREEENGRGNFPPRFSGLQFPNYSSELNVNALELDDSALYLCASSFGTNYGYTFGSGTRLTVV.

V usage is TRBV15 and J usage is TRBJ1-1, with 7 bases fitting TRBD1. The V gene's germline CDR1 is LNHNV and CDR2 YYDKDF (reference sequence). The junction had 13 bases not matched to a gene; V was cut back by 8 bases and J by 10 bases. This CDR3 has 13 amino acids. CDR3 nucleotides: TGTGCCACCTCCAGCCAACAGGGGTTTGGAGCTTTCTTT. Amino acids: CATSSQQGFGAFF.